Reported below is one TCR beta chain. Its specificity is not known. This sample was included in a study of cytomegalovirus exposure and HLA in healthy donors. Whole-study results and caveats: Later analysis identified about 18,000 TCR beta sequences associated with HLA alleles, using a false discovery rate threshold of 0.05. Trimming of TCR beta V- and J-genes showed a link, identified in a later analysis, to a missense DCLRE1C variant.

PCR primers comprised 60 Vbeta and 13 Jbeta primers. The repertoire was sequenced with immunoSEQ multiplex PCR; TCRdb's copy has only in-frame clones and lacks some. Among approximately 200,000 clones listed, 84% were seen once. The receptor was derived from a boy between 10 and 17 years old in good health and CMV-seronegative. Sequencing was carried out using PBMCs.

CDR3 region: CASSETLSSYEQYF. The CDR3 DNA is TGTGCCAGCAGTGAAACTCTAAGCTCCTACGAGCAGTACTTC. The V and J genes are TRBV6-1 and TRBJ2-7; D call uncertain. V lost 2 bases and J lost 0, with 8 bases in between. This CDR3 is built from 14 residues. Germline-derived CDR1 and CDR2 are MNHNS and SASEGT.